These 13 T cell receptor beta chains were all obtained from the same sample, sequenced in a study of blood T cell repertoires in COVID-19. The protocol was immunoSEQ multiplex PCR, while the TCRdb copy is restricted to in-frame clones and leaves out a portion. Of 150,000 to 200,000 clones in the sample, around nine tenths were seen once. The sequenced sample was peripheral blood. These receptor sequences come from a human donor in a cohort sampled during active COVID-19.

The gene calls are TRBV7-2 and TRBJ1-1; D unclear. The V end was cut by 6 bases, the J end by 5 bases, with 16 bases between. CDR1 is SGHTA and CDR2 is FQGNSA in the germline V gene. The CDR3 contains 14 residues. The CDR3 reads CASSSTGRRTEAFF. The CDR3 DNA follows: TGTGCCAGCAGTTCGACTGGGCGGAGGACTGAAGCTTTCTTT.

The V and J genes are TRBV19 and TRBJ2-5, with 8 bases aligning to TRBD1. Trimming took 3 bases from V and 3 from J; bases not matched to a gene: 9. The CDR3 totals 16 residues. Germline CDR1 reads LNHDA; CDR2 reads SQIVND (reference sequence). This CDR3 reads CASSMPPRQGKETQYF. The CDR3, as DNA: TGTGCCAGTAGTATGCCTCCCCGACAGGGGAAAGAGACCCAGTACTTC.

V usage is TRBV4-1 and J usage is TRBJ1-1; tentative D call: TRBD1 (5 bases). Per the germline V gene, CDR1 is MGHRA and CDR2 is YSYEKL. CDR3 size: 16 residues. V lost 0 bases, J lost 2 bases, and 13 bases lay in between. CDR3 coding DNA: TGCGCCAGCAGCCAAGATAGAGGCAGGGCTAACACTGAAGCTTTCTTT. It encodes CASSQDRGRANTEAFF.

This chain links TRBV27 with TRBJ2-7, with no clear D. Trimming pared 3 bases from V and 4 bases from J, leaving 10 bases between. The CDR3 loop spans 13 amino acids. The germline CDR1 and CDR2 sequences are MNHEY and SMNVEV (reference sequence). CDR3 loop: CASSFRPLYEQYF. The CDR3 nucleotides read TGTGCCAGCAGTTTCCGCCCACTTTACGAGCAGTACTTC.

DNA of the CDR3: TGTGCCAGCAGCCCGGACGGACTGTATGGCTACACCTTC. It is translated as CASSPDGLYGYTF. The rearrangement joins TRBV6-2 or TRBV6-3 to TRBJ1-2, with D unresolved. V lost 6 bases, J lost 5 bases, and 13 bases lay in between. The CDR3 sequence is 13 residues long. The germline V gene encodes CDR1 MNHEY and CDR2 SVGEGT.

The CDR3 region is CASSPEPGLGTEAFF. DNA for the CDR3: TGCGCCAGCAGCCCGGAACCAGGGTTGGGTACTGAAGCTTTCTTT. The chain has TRBV5-1 and TRBJ1-1; tentatively, D is TRBD1 (5 bases). Germline CDR1 and CDR2: SGHRS and YFSETQ. The CDR3 contains 15 residues. Trimming stripped 4 bases from V and 5 bases from J, with 18 bases between.

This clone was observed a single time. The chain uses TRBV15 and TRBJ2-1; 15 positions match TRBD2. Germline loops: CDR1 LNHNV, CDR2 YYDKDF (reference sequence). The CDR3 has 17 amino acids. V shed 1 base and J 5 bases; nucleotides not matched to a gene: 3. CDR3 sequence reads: CATSRGTSGRADNEQFF. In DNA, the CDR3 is TGTGCCACCAGCAGAGGGACTAGCGGGAGGGCCGACAATGAGCAGTTCTTC.

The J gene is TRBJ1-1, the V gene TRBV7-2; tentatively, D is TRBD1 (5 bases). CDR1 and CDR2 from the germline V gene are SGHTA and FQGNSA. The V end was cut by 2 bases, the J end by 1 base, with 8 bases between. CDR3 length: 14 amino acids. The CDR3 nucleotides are TGTGCCAGCAGCTTACGGGGGAGGAACACTGAAGCTTTCTTT. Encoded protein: CASSLRGRNTEAFF. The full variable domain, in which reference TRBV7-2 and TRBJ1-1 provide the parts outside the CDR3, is GAGVSQSPSNKVTEKGKDVELRCDPISGHTALYWYRQSLGQGLEFLIYFQGNSAPDKSGLPSDRFSAERTGGSVSTLTIQRTQQEDSAVYLCASSLRGRNTEAFFGQGTRLTVV.

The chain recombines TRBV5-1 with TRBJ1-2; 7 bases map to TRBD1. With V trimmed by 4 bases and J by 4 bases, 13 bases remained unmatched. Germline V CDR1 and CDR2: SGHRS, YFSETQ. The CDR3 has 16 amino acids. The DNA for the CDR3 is TGCGCCAGCAGCCCCTCCCCCGACAGGGAATCCTATGGCTACACCTTC. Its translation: CASSPSPDRESYGYTF. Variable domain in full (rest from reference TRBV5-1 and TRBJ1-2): KAGVTQTPRYLIKTRGQQVTLSCSPISGHRSVSWYQQTPGQGLQFLFEYFSETQRNKGNFPGRFSGRQFSNSRSEMNVSTLELGDSALYLCASSPSPDRESYGYTFGSGTRLTVV.

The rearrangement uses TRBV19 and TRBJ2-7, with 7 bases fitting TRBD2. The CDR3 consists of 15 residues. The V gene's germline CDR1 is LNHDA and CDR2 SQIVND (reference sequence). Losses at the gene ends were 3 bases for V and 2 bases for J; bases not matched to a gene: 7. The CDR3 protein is CASSMGVAGTYEQYF. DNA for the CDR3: TGTGCCAGTAGTATGGGAGTAGCGGGTACCTACGAGCAGTACTTC.

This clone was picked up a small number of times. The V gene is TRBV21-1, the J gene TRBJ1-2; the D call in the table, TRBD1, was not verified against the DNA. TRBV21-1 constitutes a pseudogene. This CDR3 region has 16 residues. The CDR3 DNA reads TGTGCCAGCAGCAAACCCCCAATGACAGATGGGGATGGCTACACCTTC. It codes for CASSKPPMTDGDGYTF.

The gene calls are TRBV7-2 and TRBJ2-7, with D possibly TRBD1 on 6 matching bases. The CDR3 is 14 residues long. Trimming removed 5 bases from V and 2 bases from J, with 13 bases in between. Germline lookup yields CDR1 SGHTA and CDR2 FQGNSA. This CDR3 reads CASSTRGLAYEQYF. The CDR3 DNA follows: TGTGCCAGCAGCACCAGGGGTTTGGCCTACGAGCAGTACTTC.

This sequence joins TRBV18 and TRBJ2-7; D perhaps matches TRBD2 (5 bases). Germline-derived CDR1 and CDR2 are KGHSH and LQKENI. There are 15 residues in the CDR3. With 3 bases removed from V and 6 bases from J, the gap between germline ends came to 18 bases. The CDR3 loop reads CASSPSHGEGREQYF. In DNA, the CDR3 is TGTGCCAGCTCACCCTCGCACGGAGAGGGCCGCGAGCAGTACTTC. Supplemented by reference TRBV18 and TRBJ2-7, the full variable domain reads NAGVMQNPRHLVRRRGQEARLRCSPMKGHSHVYWYRQLPEEGLKFMVYLQKENIIDESGMPKERFSAEFPKEGPSILRIQQVVRGDSAAYFCASSPSHGEGREQYFGPGTRLTVT.